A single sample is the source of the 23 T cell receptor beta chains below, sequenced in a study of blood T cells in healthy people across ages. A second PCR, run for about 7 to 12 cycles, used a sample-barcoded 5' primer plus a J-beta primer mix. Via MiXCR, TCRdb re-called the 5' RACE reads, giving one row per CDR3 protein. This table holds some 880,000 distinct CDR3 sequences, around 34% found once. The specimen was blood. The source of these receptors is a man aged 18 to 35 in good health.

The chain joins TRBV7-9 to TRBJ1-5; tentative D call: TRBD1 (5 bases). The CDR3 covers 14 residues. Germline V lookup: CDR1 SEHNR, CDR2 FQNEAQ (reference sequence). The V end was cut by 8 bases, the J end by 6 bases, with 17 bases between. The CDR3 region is CASSGTYSVQPQHF. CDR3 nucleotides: TGTGCCAGCTCCGGGACTTACTCGGTTCAGCCCCAGCATTTT.

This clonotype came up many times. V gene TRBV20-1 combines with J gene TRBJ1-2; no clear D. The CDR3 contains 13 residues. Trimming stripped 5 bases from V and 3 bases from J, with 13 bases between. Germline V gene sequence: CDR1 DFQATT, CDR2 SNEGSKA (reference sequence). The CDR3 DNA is TGCAGTGCTGCCGCTCCGGGCGACTATGGCTACACCTTC. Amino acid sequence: CSAAAPGDYGYTF.

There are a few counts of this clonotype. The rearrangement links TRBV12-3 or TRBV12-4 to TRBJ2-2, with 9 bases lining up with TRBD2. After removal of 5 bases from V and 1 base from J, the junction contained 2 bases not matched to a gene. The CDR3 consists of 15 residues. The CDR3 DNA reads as TGTGCCAGCAGTATTAGCGGGGGGAACACCGGGGAGCTGTTTTTT. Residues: CASSISGGNTGELFF.

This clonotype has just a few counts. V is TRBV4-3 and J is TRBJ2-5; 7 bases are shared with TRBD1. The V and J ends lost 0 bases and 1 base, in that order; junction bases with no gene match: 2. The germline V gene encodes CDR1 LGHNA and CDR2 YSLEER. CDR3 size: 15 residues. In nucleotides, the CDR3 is TGCGCCAGCAGCCAAGATGACAGGGCCCAAGAGACCCAGTACTTC. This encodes CASSQDDRAQETQYF.

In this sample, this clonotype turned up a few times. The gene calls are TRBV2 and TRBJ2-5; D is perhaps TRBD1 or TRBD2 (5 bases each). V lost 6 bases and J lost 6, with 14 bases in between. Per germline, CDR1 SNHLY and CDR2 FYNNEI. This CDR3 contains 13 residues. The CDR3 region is CASSGAGSKTQYF. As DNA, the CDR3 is TGTGCCAGCAGCGGGGCAGGGTCGAAGACCCAGTACTTC.

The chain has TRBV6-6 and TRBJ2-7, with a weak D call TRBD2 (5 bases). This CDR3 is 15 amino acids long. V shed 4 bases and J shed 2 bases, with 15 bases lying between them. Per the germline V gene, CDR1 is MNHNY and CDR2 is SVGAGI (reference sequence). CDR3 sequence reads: CASSFPDYATYEQYF. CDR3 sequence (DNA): TGTGCCAGCAGTTTCCCCGACTATGCCACCTACGAGCAGTACTTC.

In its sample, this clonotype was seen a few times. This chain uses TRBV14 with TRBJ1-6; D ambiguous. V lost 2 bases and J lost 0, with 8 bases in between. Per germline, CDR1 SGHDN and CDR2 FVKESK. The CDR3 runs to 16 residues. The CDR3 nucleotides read TGTGCCAGCAGCCAAAGGAGAAGCTCCTATAATTCACCCCTCCACTTT. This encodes CASSQRRSSYNSPLHF.

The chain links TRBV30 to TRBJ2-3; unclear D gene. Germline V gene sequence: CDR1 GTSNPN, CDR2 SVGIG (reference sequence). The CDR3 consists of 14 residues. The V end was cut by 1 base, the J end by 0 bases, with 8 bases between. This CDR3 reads CAWSGQASTDTQYF. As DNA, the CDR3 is TGTGCCTGGAGTGGGCAGGCGAGCACAGATACGCAGTATTTT. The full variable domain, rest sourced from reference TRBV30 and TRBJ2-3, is SQTIHQWPATLVQPVGSPLSLECTVEGTSNPNLYWYRQAAGRGLQLLFYSVGIGQISSEVPQNLSASRPQDRQFILSSKKLLLSDSGFYLCAWSGQASTDTQYFGPGTRLTVL.

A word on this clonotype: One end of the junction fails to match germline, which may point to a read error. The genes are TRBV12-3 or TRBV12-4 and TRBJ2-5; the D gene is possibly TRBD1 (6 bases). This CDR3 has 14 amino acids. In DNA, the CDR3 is TGTGCCAGCAGTTTTGGGCAGGGGCAAGAGACCCGGTACTTC. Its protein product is CASSFGQGQETRYF.

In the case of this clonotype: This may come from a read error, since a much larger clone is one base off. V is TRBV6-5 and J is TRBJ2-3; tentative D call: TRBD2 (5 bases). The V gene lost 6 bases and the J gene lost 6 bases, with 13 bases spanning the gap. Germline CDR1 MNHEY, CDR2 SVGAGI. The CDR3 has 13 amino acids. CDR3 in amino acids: CASRDYVEDTQYF. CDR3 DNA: TGTGCCAGCAGAGACTATGTGGAGGATACGCAGTATTTT.

The CDR3 protein is CASNRANTGELFF. The CDR3 DNA is TGTGCCAGCAACCGGGCCAACACCGGGGAGCTGTTTTTT. The V gene is TRBV6-5, the J gene TRBJ2-2; no firm D call. V was trimmed by 7 bases and J by 2 bases, leaving 8 bases between them. Per germline, CDR1 MNHEY and CDR2 SVGAGI. CDR3 length equals 13 residues.

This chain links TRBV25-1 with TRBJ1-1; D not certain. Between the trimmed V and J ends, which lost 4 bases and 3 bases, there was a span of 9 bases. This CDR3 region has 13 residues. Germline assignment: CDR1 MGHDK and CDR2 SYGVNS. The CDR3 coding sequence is TGTGCCAGCAGTGCAGGACGCTACACTGAAGCTTTCTTT. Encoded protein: CASSAGRYTEAFF.

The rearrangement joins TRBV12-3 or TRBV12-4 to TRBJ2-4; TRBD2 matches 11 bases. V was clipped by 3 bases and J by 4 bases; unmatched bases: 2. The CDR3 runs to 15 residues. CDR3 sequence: CASSFSGGDKNIQYF. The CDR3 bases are TGTGCCAGCAGTTTTAGCGGGGGGGATAAAAACATTCAGTACTTC.

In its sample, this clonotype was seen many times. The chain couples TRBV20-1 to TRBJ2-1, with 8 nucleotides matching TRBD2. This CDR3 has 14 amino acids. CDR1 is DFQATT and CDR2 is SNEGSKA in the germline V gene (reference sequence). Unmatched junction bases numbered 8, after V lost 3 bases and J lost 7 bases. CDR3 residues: CSARAPERGNEQFF. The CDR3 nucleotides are TGCAGTGCTAGGGCCCCGGAGCGGGGGAATGAGCAGTTCTTC.

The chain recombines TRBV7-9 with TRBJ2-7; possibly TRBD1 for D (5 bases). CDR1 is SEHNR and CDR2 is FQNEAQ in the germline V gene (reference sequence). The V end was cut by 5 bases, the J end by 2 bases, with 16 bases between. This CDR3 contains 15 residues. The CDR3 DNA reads TGTGCCAGCAGCAAAAAGACAGCTACTCCCTACGAGCAGTACTTC. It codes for CASSKKTATPYEQYF.

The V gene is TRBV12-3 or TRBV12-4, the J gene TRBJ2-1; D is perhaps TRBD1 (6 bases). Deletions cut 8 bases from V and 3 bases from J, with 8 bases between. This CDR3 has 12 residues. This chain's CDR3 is CASRDNYNEQFF. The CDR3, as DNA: TGTGCCAGCCGGGACAACTACAATGAGCAGTTCTTC.

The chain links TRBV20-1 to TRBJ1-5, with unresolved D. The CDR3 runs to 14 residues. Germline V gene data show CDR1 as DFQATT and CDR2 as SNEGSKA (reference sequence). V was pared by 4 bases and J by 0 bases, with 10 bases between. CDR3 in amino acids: CSANLDYSNQPQHF. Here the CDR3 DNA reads TGCAGTGCTAATCTGGACTATAGCAATCAGCCCCAGCATTTT.

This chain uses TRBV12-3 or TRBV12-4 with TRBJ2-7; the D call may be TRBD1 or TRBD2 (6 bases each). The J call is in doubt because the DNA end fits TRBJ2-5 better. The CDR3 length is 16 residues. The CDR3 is CASSLGAAGTGETQYF. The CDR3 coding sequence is TGTGCCAGCAGTTTGGGGGCGGCGGGGACGGGAGAGACCCAGTACTTC.

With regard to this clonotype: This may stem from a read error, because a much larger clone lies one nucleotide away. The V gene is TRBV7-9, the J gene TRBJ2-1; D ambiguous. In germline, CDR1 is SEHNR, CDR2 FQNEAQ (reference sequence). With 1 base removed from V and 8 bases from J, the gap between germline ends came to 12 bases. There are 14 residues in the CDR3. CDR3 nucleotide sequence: TGTGCCAGCAGCTTAGAGAGAACTTACGATGAGCAGTTCTTC. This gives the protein CASSLERTYDEQFF.

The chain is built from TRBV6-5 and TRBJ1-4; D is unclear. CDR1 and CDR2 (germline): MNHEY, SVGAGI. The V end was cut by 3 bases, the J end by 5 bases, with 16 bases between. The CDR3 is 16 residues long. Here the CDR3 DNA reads TGTGCCAGCAGTTATTCCATCTCTCTGGGGAATGAAAAACTGTTTTTT. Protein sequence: CASSYSISLGNEKLFF.

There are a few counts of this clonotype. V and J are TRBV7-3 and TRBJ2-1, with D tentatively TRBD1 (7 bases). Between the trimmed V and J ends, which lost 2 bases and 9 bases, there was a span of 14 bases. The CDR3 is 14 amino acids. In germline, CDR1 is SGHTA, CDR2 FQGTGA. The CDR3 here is CASSLSGQRVEQFF. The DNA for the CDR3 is TGTGCCAGCAGCTTATCGGGACAGCGGGTTGAGCAGTTCTTC.

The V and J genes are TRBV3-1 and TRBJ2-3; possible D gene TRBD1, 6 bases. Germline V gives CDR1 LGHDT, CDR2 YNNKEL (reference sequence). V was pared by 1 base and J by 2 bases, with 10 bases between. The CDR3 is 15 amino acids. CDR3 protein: CASSQVGAHTDTQYF. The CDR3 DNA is TGTGCCAGCAGCCAAGTGGGGGCCCACACAGATACGCAGTATTTT.

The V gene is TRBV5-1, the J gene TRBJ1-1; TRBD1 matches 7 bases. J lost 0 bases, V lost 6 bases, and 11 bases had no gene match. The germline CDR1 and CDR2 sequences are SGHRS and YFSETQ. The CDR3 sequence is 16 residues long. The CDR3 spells CASTEQGGHMNTEAFF. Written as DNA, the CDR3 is TGCGCCAGCACGGAGCAGGGGGGCCACATGAACACTGAAGCTTTCTTT.